The entry below describes one T cell receptor (beta chain). This specimen belongs to a study of T cell changes during pregnancy in multiple sclerosis. Some clones are missing from TCRdb's copy, which holds only in-frame ones; the method was immunoSEQ multiplex PCR. The top ten clones hold 1.2% of a sample with about 48,000 clones, approximately 88% of them seen once. This CDR3 has 13 amino acids. V was shortened by 6 bases and J by 3 bases, with 11 bases between the two germline ends. Germline V CDR1 and CDR2: MDHEN, SYDVKM. The sequences come from CD4+ T cells from peripheral blood mononuclear cells, collected in the second trimester of pregnancy. This sequence originates from a female donor with multiple sclerosis, enrolled in a pregnancy study. V usage is TRBV28 and J usage is TRBJ1-2; no reliable D call. The CDR3 DNA sequence: TGTGCCAGCAGCCCCACAGTCCACTATGGCTACACCTTC. Protein sequence: CASSPTVHYGYTF.